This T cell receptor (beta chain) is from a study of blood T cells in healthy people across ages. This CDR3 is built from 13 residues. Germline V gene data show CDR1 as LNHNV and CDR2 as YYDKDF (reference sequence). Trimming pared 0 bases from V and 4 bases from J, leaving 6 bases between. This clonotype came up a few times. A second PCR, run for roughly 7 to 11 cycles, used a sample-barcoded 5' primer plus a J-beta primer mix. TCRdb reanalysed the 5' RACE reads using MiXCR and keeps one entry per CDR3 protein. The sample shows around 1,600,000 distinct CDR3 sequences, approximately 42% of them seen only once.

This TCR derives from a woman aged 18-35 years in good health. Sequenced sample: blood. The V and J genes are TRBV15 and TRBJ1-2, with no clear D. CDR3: CATSRDRTYGYTF. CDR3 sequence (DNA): TGTGCCACCAGCAGAGACAGGACCTATGGCTACACCTTC.